The 14 T cell receptor beta chains below all came from one sample that was sequenced in a study of T cell responses to AZD1222 COVID-19 vaccine. TCRdb keeps only in-frame clones here, not all; method: immunoSEQ multiplex PCR. The sample contains about 78,000 clones, about nine tenths of which appear only once. The sequencing used peripheral blood, collected 28 days after the second AZD1222 dose. These receptors were taken from an adult who received the AZD1222 COVID-19 vaccine.

The chain is built from TRBV7-9 and TRBJ1-2, with D unresolved. The V and J ends lost 3 bases and 0 bases respectively, with 8 bases between them. CDR3 size: 14 residues. Germline V CDR1 and CDR2: SEHNR, FQNEAQ (reference sequence). The CDR3 nucleotides are TGTGCCAGCAGCTTCGGGAACGCTAACTATGGCTACACCTTC. Its protein is CASSFGNANYGYTF.

The chain combines TRBV3-1 (or the pseudogene TRBV3-2) with TRBJ1-1; 7 bases agree with TRBD1. CDR3 size: 16 residues. The germline gives CDR1 LGHDT, CDR2 YNNKEL (reference sequence). V gave up 0 bases and J gave up 2 bases; unmatched junction bases: 6. The DNA for the CDR3 is TGTGCCAGCAGCCAAGACTCCGGGACAGTAAACACTGAAGCTTTCTTT. Translating gives CASSQDSGTVNTEAFF.

The chain links TRBV4-2 to TRBJ1-2; 7 bases fit TRBD1. The ends lost 8 bases at V and 1 base at J; junction bases unmatched: 19. Germline-derived CDR1 and CDR2 are LGHNA and YNFKEQ. This CDR3 spans 18 amino acids. The CDR3 DNA reads as TGTGCCAGCTCTCGAGGGGAGGCAGGGGGTAGGGATAACTATGGCTACACCTTC. Protein sequence: CASSRGEAGGRDNYGYTF.

This clone appeared a single time. The chain recombines TRBV10-3 with TRBJ1-1, with D unclear. Germline-derived CDR1 and CDR2 are ENHRY and SYGVKD. Trimming removed 2 bases at V and 8 bases at J, with 12 bases between. CDR3 length: 13 residues. CDR3 protein: CAISENQQFEAFF. In nucleotides, the CDR3 is TGTGCCATCAGTGAGAACCAACAGTTCGAAGCTTTCTTT.

V is TRBV14 and J is TRBJ2-7, with D perhaps given as TRBD1 or TRBD2 (5 bases each). CDR3 length equals 15 residues. CDR1 and CDR2 from the germline V gene are SGHDN and FVKESK. V gave up 2 bases and J gave up 5 bases, with 16 bases separating them. CDR3 sequence reads: CASSQNKGRGNEQYF. The CDR3 coding sequence is TGTGCCAGCAGCCAAAACAAGGGGCGAGGGAACGAGCAGTACTTC.

This chain uses TRBV7-2 with TRBJ2-3; D uncertain. The V end lost 7 bases, the J end lost 6 bases, and 11 bases lay between the germline ends. This CDR3 has 12 amino acids. The germline CDR1 and CDR2 sequences are SGHTA and FQGNSA. The CDR3 region is CASTSMGDTQYF. The CDR3 nucleotides read TGTGCCAGCACCAGTATGGGGGATACGCAGTATTTT.

The rearrangement uses TRBV5-1 and TRBJ1-2; 7 nucleotides agree with TRBD1. This CDR3 comprises 13 residues. J gave up 8 bases and V 4 bases, and 8 bases lay outside the gene matches. CDR1 and CDR2 from the germline V gene are SGHRS and YFSETQ. CDR3 nucleotide sequence: TGCGCCAGCAGCATGGCAGGGGGAGACGGCTACACCTTC. This translates into CASSMAGGDGYTF.

V gene TRBV12-3 or TRBV12-4 combines with J gene TRBJ1-2; D may be TRBD1 (6 bases). This CDR3 is built from 13 residues. Deletions cut 7 bases from V and 4 bases from J, with 13 bases between. CDR3 in DNA: TGTGCCAGCAAGACAGGAGCCCTCTATGGCTACACCTTC. Amino acid sequence: CASKTGALYGYTF.

In nucleotides, the CDR3 is TGTGCCAGCAGAACCGGGACAGGCGGGGAGCTGTTTTTT. Translation gives CASRTGTGGELFF. The chain has TRBV28 and TRBJ2-2, with 8 bases lining up with TRBD1. Trimming removed 6 bases from V and 7 bases from J; junction bases left unmatched: 4. The CDR3 runs to 13 residues. Looked up from germline, CDR1 is MDHEN and CDR2 is SYDVKM. The full variable domain, its missing parts supplied by reference TRBV28 and TRBJ2-2, is DVKVTQSSRYLVKRTGEKVFLECVQDMDHENMFWYRQDPGLGLRLIYFSYDVKMKEKGDIPEGYSVSREKKERFSLILESASTNQTSMYLCASRTGTGGELFFGEGSRLTVL.

V is TRBV5-1 and J is TRBJ2-1; D is uncertain. The CDR3 covers 13 residues. V shed 4 bases and J shed 2 bases, with 7 bases lying between them. Germline loops: CDR1 SGHRS, CDR2 YFSETQ. The CDR3 DNA is TGCGCCAGCAGCCTAAGTACCTACAATGAGCAGTTCTTC. It specifies CASSLSTYNEQFF.

The V call is TRBV6-2 or TRBV6-3, the J call TRBJ1-1, with 7 bases matching TRBD1. V trimming: 5 bases; J trimming: 4 bases; junction bases outside the gene matches: 7. There are 14 residues in the CDR3. Looked up from germline, CDR1 is MNHEY and CDR2 is SVGEGT. The CDR3 loop reads CASSPGQPVTEAFF. The CDR3 nucleotides read TGTGCCAGCAGTCCGGGACAGCCGGTCACTGAAGCTTTCTTT.

This clone showed up just once. The V gene is TRBV12-3 or TRBV12-4, the J gene TRBJ2-1; D may be TRBD2 (5 bases). This CDR3 region has 13 residues. The V and J ends lost 2 bases and 7 bases respectively, with 9 bases between them. The CDR3 DNA reads as TGTGCCAGCAGTTTATTTACGGGGAATGAGCAGTTCTTC. Protein sequence: CASSLFTGNEQFF.

The CDR3 DNA reads TGTGCCTGGAGGATTAATGACAGGGGGCTGGATGGCTACACCTTC. Translation: CAWRINDRGLDGYTF. The chain joins TRBV30 to TRBJ1-2; 10 nucleotides agree with TRBD1. V lost 3 bases to trimming and J lost 6 bases; unmatched junction nucleotides: 10. The germline gives CDR1 GTSNPN, CDR2 SVGIG (reference sequence). This CDR3 is 15 amino acids long.

The V and J genes are TRBV5-1 and TRBJ1-6, with D perhaps TRBD1 (6 bases). The CDR3 runs 14 residues. Germline assignment: CDR1 SGHRS and CDR2 YFSETQ. V lost 2 bases to trimming and J lost 4 bases, with 7 bases between them. In DNA form, the CDR3 reads TGCGCCAGCAGCTTCGGACAGTATAATTCACCCCTCCACTTT. Translation gives CASSFGQYNSPLHF.